This entry features one T cell receptor beta chain sequence. Time point noted: sample taken at primary tumor resection. Just over 70 TRACERx patients with early, untreated non-small cell lung cancer donated samples. No cells were sorted before sequencing. The whole RNA sequenced was extracted from tumor, nontumor lung or frozen PBMC. These data originate in a study of spatial heterogeneity in lung cancer. Study-wide context: Each time, sequencing found more beta-chain sequences than alpha-chain sequences.

The CDR3 has 13 amino acids. V was trimmed by 5 bases and J by 6 bases, leaving 13 bases between them. The germline CDR1 and CDR2 sequences are MNHEY and SVGEGT. In the library, each TCR cDNA molecule bore its own unique molecular identifier. TCRdb independently ran MiXCR on the 5' RACE reads; one entry per CDR3 protein. The sample includes about 38,000 distinct CDR3 sequences, about 5% of them seen just once. This clonotype was sampled from a female donor with early-stage non-small cell lung cancer. The sequencing used PBMCs, collected at surgery. The chain links TRBV6-2 or TRBV6-3 to TRBJ1-1; no definite D call. The CDR3 region has the DNA TGTGCCAGCAGTCTCCCGGGGTTCTCTGAAGCTTTCTTT. It specifies CASSLPGFSEAFF.